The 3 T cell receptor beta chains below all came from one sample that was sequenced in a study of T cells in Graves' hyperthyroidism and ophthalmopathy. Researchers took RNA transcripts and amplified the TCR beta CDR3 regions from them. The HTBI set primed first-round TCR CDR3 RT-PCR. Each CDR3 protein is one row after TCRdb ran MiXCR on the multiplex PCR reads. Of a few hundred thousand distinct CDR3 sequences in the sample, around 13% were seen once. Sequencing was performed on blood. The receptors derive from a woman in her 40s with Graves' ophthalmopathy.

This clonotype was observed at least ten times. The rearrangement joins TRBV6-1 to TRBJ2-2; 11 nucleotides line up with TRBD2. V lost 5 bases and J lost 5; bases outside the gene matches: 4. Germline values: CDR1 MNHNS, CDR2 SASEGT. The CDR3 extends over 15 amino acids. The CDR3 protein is CASSPTSGGTGELFF. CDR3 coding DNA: TGTGCCAGCAGTCCTACTAGCGGGGGAACCGGGGAGCTGTTTTTT.

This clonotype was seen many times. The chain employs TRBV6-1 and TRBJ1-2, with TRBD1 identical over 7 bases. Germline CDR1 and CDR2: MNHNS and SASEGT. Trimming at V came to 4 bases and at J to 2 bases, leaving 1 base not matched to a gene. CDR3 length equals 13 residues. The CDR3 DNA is TGTGCCAGCAGTGTCAGGGGGAACTATGGCTACACCTTC. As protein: CASSVRGNYGYTF.

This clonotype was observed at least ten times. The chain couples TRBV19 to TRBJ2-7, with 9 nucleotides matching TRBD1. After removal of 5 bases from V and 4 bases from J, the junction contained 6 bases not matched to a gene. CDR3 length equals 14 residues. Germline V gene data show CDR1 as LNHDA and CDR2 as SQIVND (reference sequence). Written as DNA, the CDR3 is TGTGCCAGTAGTCCCGGGACAGGGAGATACGAGCAGTACTTC. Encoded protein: CASSPGTGRYEQYF. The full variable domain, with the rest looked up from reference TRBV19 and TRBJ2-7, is DGGITQSPKYLFRKEGQNVTLSCEQNLNHDAMYWYRQDPGQGLRLIYYSQIVNDFQKGDIAEGYSVSREKKESFPLTVTSAQKNPTAFYLCASSPGTGRYEQYFGPGTRLTVT.